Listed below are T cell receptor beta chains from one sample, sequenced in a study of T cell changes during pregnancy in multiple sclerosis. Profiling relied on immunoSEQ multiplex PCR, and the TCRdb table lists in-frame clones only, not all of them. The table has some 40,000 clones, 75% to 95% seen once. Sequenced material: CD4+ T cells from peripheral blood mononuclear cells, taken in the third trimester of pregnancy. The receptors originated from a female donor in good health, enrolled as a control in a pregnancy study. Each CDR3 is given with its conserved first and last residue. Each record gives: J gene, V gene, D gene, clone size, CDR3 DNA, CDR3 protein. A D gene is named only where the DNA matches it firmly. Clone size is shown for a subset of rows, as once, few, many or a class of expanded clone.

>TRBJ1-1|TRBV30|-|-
TGTGCCTGTCACCGGGAGAGGGCTCGGGCTTTCTTT
CACHRERARAFF
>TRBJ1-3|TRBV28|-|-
TGTGCCAGCAGTTTCCCGCCAGCAGGAGGGAGGAACACCATATATTTT
CASSFPPAGGRNTIYF
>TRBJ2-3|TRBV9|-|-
TGTGCCAGCAGCGTAGAGGGTACTGCGGGGATGAGCACAGATACGCAGTATTTT
CASSVEGTAGMSTDTQYF
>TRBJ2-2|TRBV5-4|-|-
TGTGCCAGCAGCCTCGGGGGCACCGGGGAGCTGTTTTTT
CASSLGGTGELFF
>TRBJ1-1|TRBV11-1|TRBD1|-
TGTGCCAGCAGCTTAGCAGGGACAGGAGGCACTGAAGCTTTCTTT
CASSLAGTGGTEAFF
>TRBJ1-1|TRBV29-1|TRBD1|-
TGCAGCGTTGGACAGGGGTCGGGAGAAGCTTTCTTT
CSVGQGSGEAFF
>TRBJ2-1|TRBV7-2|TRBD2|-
TGTGCCAGCAGCCCCCGGACTAGCGGGAATGAGCAGTTCTTC
CASSPRTSGNEQFF
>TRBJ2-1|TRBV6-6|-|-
TGTGCCAGCAGTTCAAACAATGAGCAGTTCTTC
CASSSNNEQFF
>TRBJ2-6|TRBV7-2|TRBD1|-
TGTGCCAGCAGCGTTAGACAGGGAGCAGGGGCCAACGTCCTGACTTTC
CASSVRQGAGANVLTF
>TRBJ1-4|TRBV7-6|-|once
TGTGCCAGCAGCTTAAGACAGGCTCCACCCTTTAATGAAAAACTGTTTTTT
CASSLRQAPPFNEKLFF
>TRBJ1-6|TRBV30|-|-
TGTGCCTGGAATCTGGGGCCCGTCGATTCACCCCTCCACTTT
CAWNLGPVDSPLHF
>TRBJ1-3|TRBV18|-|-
TGTGCCAGCTCATCATCCTGGACAAGCTCTGGAAACACCATATATTTT
CASSSSWTSSGNTIYF
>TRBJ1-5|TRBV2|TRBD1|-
TGTGCCAGCAGTGGGACAGGGTTGTTTCAGCCCCAGCATTTT
CASSGTGLFQPQHF
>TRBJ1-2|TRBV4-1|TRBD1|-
TGCGCCAGCAGCGGTAGGGGGCCAGACTATGGCTACACCTTC
CASSGRGPDYGYTF
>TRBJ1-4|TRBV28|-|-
TGTGCCAGCAGCTTGTCCCCGACTAATGAAAAACTGTTTTTT
CASSLSPTNEKLFF
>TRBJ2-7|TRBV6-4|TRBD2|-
TGTGCCACCGGGGAGCCCCTAAAAGCGGGAGGGCCCTACGAGCAGTACTTC
CATGEPLKAGGPYEQYF
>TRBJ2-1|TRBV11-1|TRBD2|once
TGTGCCAGCAGCTTAGCGATAACTAGCGGGAGGTTCGATGAGCAGTTCTTC
CASSLAITSGRFDEQFF
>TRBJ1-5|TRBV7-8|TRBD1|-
TGTGCCAGCAGCTCCCTTCCCCCGGGACAGAATCAGCCCCAGCATTTT
CASSSLPPGQNQPQHF
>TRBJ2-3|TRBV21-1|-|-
TGTGCCAGCAGCAAAGGCGGAGGAGCCACAGATACGCAGTATTTT
CASSKGGGATDTQYF
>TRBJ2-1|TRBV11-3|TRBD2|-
TGTGCCAGCAGTTCGATTAGCGGGAGGGCCGCCAATGAGCAGTTCTTC
CASSSISGRAANEQFF
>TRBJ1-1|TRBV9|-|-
TGTGCCAGCAGCGTAGGCCGGCCCGGACTCACTGAAGCTTTCTTT
CASSVGRPGLTEAFF
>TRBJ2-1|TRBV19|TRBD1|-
TGTGCCAGTAGTTTGGGAGGACAGGGGGCCTACAATGAGCAGTTCTTC
CASSLGGQGAYNEQFF
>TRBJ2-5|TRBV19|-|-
TGTGCCAGTAGCCCAGGGCAGTTACGAGAGACCCAGTACTTC
CASSPGQLRETQYF
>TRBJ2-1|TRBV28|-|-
TGTGCCAGCAGTTTACAAGCGCCAAATGAGCAGTTCTTC
CASSLQAPNEQFF
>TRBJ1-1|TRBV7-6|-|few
TGTGCCAGCCCGGGAGGGGCAGATTCGAACACTGAAGCTTTCTTT
CASPGGADSNTEAFF
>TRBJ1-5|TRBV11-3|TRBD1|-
TGTGCCAGCAGCCCTCTGGGGGGGACAGGGGTTGGTCAGCCCCAGCATTTT
CASSPLGGTGVGQPQHF
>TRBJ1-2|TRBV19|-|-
TGTGCCAGTAGAATTCAACCGGCTAACTATGGCTACACCTTC
CASRIQPANYGYTF
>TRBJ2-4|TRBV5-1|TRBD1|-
TGCGCCAGCAGCTTAGACGCCGGGACAGCTACCATTCAGTACTTC
CASSLDAGTATIQYF
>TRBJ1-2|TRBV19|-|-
TGTGCCAGCGAGAACAGGGAGAACTATGGCTACACCTTC
CASENRENYGYTF
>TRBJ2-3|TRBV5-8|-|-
TGTGCCAGCACCAGGCACGGGCAGGGGGGCCCTACGCAGTATTTT
CASTRHGQGGPTQYF
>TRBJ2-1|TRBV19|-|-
TGTGCCAGTCAGGGACTTTACAATGAGCAGTTCTTC
CASQGLYNEQFF
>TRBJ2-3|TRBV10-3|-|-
TGTGCCATCAGCAAATCTGGGACTAGCACAGATACGCAGTATTTT
CAISKSGTSTDTQYF
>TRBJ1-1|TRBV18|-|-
TGTGCCAGCTCGCCGGCCACCCAGGGCACTGAAGCTTTCTTT
CASSPATQGTEAFF
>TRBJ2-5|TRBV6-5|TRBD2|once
TGTGCCAGCAGTCCCCAGGGAGGGGAAGAGACCCAGTACTTC
CASSPQGGEETQYF
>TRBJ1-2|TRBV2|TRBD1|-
TGTGCCAGCAGTGGGGACAGGGGGCGGAGAGGCTACACCTTC
CASSGDRGRRGYTF
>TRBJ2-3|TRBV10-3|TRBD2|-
TGTGCCATCAGTGGGGGAGGGACTAGCACAGATACGCAGTATTTT
CAISGGGTSTDTQYF
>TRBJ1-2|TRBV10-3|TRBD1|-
TGTGCCATCAGTGAGACCCAGGGGGCGGGTAACTATGGCTACACCTTC
CAISETQGAGNYGYTF
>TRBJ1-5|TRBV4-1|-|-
TGCGCCAGCAGCCAAGACTCCCAGCGAGGCCGCAATCAGCCCCAGCATTTT
CASSQDSQRGRNQPQHF
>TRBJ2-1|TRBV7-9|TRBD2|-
TGTGCCAGCAGCCTCGGGAGCGGGAGAGGCTACAATGAGCAGTTCTTC
CASSLGSGRGYNEQFF
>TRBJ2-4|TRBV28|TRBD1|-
TGTGCCAGCAGCTTACCGGGACAGGGGAAAAACATTCAGTACTTC
CASSLPGQGKNIQYF
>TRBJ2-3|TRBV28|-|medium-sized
TGTGCCAGCAGCCCAATAGCGTTGACTAGCACAGATACGCAGTATTTT
CASSPIALTSTDTQYF